This T cell receptor (beta chain) was retrieved from a study of OX40 agonist ivuxolimab in advanced cancers. Regarding the research as a whole: Ivuxolimab was an agonistic, fully human IgG2 monoclonal antibody directed against OX40 (CD134), a costimulatory receptor. Intravenous ivuxolimab was administered to patients every 2 weeks at six dose levels: 0.01, 0.1, 0.3, 1.5, 3 and 10 mg/kg. Among the roughly 52 dose-escalation patients, some 20 had hepatocellular carcinoma, around 15 melanoma, 9 renal cell carcinoma and 9 head and neck cancer. In the dose-escalation cohort, 82.7% of patients were male, and the mean age was around 65 years with a range of about 20 to 79. Patients were allowed to have had prior anti-PD-1, anti-PD-L1 or anti-CTLA-4 therapy, and approximately 40% of the dose-escalation patients had been treated with checkpoint inhibitors. Partial responses were achieved by three dose-escalation patients, of whom one had hepatocellular carcinoma and two had cutaneous melanoma. The point of sequencing TCRbeta in the periphery was to test whether ivuxolimab changed TCR sequence diversity and drove clonal T-cell expansion. The paper reports the monotherapy dose-escalation portion (N = 52 patients) of the phase I ivuxolimab trial.

On this clone itself: There is no known antigen for this receptor. The input lacks base qualities; no much larger clone sits a single base away.

What the study reported, not specific to this receptor: In the 0.1-3.0 mg/kg groups, partial responders were among the patients with the lowest normalized peripheral clonal expansion, particularly in CD8+ T cells. Low levels of normalized T-cell clonal expansion were also shown by some nonresponding patients. Clonal expansion of both CD4+ and CD8+ blood T cells was observed from baseline to week 6 at doses 0.1 to 3.0 mg/kg. After ivuxolimab, more expanded clones were found on average in CD8+ T cells than in CD4+ T cells. Antigen specificity was not determined for the clonally expanded peripheral T cells.

The germline V gene encodes CDR1 SGHRS and CDR2 YFSETQ. The CDR3 contains 15 residues, cysteine and phenylalanine counted. Left in the record is the CDR3 DNA by itself, 45 bases read in frame from the first base. V is clipped by 1 base and J by 4 bases, and the sequence between their germline boundaries is 12 bases long. Patients with a history of autoimmune disease or receiving systemic immunosuppression were excluded from the trial. In every dose cohort, peripheral blood was drawn for TCR sequencing at baseline, cycle 4 day 1, and cycle 7 day 1. Samples came from an open-label, multicenter, first-in-human phase I dose-escalation trial of ivuxolimab. Adults with locally advanced or metastatic head and neck squamous cell, hepatocellular, melanoma or renal cell carcinoma were enrolled in the trial. Before TCR sequencing, CD4+ T cells and CD8+ T cells from peripheral blood were sorted into separate populations.

Genomic DNA was extracted from sorted cells for sequencing of the TCRbeta CDR3 region. TCRbeta CDR3 regions were sequenced using the immunoSEQ Assay. Sourced from immuneACCESS, this table was stored by TCRdb with only in-frame sequences that have V and J called. A share of the clones is absent; for the studies checked, an unresolved V gene accounts for under half, and the remainder has no known explanation. The sample table records roughly 72,000 clones; roughly nine tenths of these occur just once. Jointly, the top ten make up around 10% of the sample. This TCR was sampled from an adult with an advanced solid tumor such as melanoma, head and neck, liver or kidney cancer. Sequences were derived from CD4+ or CD8+ T cells sorted from blood, sampled in a trial of the OX40 agonist ivuxolimab. Here the chain combines TRBV5-1 and TRBJ2-1; the D gene remains uncertain. Here is the DNA: TGCGCCAGCAGCTTGTTACCAGCGCGTTACAATGAGCAGTTCTTC. It translates to CASSLLPARYNEQFF.